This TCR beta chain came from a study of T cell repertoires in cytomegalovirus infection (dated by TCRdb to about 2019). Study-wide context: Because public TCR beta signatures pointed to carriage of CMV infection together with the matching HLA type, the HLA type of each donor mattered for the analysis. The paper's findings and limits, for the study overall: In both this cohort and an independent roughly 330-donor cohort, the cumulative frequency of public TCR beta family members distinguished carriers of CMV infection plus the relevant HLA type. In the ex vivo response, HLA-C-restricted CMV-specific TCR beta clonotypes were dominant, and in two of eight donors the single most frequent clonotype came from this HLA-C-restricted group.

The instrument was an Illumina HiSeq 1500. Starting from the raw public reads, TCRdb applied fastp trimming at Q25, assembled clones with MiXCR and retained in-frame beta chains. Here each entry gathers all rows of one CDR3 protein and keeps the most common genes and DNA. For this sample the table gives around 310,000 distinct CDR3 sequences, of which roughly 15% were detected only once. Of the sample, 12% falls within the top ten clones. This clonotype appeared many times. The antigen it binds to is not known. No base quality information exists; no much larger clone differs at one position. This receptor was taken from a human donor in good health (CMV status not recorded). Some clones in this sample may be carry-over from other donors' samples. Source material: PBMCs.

The bases read TGTGCCAGCAGCACATCCAACCCCGGGACGTCCTACGAGCAGTACTTC. This is translated as CASSTSNPGTSYEQYF. This chain is built from TRBV7-8 and TRBJ2-7; the D call could be TRBD1 or TRBD2, with each sharing 5 bases. V gives up 5 bases and J gives up 1 base, and the segment between their germline ends measures 18 bases. The germline V gene encodes CDR1 SGHVS and CDR2 FQNEAQ. Its CDR3 holds 16 amino acids, cysteine through phenylalanine. The only DNA kept is the CDR3, 48 bases in frame from the first base.